A single sample is the source of the 14 T cell receptor beta chains below, sequenced in a study of blood T cells in healthy people across ages. A second PCR, run for about 7 to 12 cycles, used a sample-barcoded 5' primer plus a J-beta primer mix. TCRdb analysed the 5' RACE reads with MiXCR anew, one entry per CDR3 protein. The sample lists 600,000 to 1,000,000 distinct CDR3 sequences, over 45% occurring once. Input material: blood. The receptor source for this set is a man aged 25-40 years in good health.

Worth noting for this clonotype: Since a much larger clone is just one base distant, this may be a read error. The CDR3: CASRANYEQYF. Written as DNA, the CDR3 is TGTGCCAGCAGGGCCAACTACGAGCAGTACTTC. The rearrangement joins TRBV2 to TRBJ2-7; D not resolved. Trimming took 6 bases from V and 3 from J, leaving 6 bases between them. This CDR3 is 11 amino acids long. Germline lookup yields CDR1 SNHLY and CDR2 FYNNEI.

V is TRBV6-2 or TRBV6-3 and J is TRBJ2-6; 7 bases match TRBD1. The CDR3 length is 18 residues. Germline values: CDR1 MNHEY, CDR2 SVGEGT. V lost 8 bases, J lost 1 base, and 14 bases stayed unmatched. Here the CDR3 DNA reads TGTGCCAGCGCCCAACTTCAAATGACAGGGTCTGGGGCCAACGTCCTGACTTTC. Protein product: CASAQLQMTGSGANVLTF.

The chain employs TRBV15 and TRBJ2-7, with D tentatively TRBD1 (6 bases). With 5 bases removed from V and 4 bases from J, the gap between germline ends came to 15 bases. Germline CDR1 is LNHNV and CDR2 is YYDKDF (reference sequence). The CDR3 is made up of 14 amino acids. This CDR3 reads CATSRQNQGYEQYF. CDR3 sequence (DNA): TGTGCCACCAGCCGACAAAACCAGGGGTACGAGCAGTACTTC.

The rearrangement joins TRBV21-1 to TRBJ2-7; the D call TRBD1 from the table was never checked on the DNA. TRBV21-1 is a known pseudogene. CDR3 size: 17 residues. This CDR3 is CASSKEGGAQMSYEQYF. DNA of the CDR3: TGTGCCAGCAGCAAAGAGGGGGGGGCTCAAATGTCCTACGAGCAGTACTTC.

The genes are TRBV20-1 and TRBJ1-1, with D uncertain. V was shortened by 5 bases and J by 1 base, with 14 bases between the two germline ends. Germline lookup yields CDR1 DFQATT and CDR2 SNEGSKA (reference sequence). This CDR3 comprises 14 residues. CDR3 in amino acids: CSAPEGTKNTEAFF. The DNA for the CDR3 is TGCAGTGCTCCAGAAGGCACCAAGAACACTGAAGCTTTCTTT.

This chain connects TRBV2 to TRBJ1-2; the match to TRBD1 covers 8 bases. CDR3 length equals 14 residues. Germline CDR1 reads SNHLY; CDR2 reads FYNNEI. Unmatched junction bases numbered 7, after V lost 6 bases and J lost 4 bases. The CDR3 here is CASRAGTGGYGYTF. Here the CDR3 DNA reads TGTGCCAGCAGGGCAGGGACAGGAGGCTATGGCTACACCTTC.

The chain carries TRBV2 and TRBJ2-7; D gene uncertain. The V end lost 6 bases, the J end lost 2 bases, and 14 bases lay between the germline ends. This CDR3 contains 14 residues. Germline V lookup: CDR1 SNHLY, CDR2 FYNNEI. CDR3 protein: CASRKMPMTYEQYF. The CDR3 region has the DNA TGTGCCAGCAGGAAAATGCCAATGACCTACGAGCAGTACTTC. The full variable domain, its missing parts supplied by reference TRBV2 and TRBJ2-7, is EPEVTQTPSHQVTQMGQEVILRCVPISNHLYFYWYRQILGQKVEFLVSFYNNEISEKSEIFDDQFSVERPDGSNFTLKIRSTKLEDSAMYFCASRKMPMTYEQYFGPGTRLTVT.

The chain has TRBV20-1 and TRBJ2-1; D is possibly TRBD2 (5 bases). CDR1 is DFQATT, CDR2 SNEGSKA, per germline (reference sequence). The CDR3 extends over 12 amino acids. Trimming removed 6 bases at V and 3 bases at J, with 9 bases between. The CDR3 loop reads CSAEGSYNEQFF. For the CDR3, the DNA is TGCAGTGCCGAGGGTAGCTACAATGAGCAGTTCTTC.

This clonotype was detected a few times. This sequence joins TRBV25-1 and TRBJ1-2, with D possibly TRBD1 on 5 matching bases. The CDR3 runs to 14 residues. V lost 2 bases and J 6 bases, leaving 13 bases between the germline ends. The V gene's germline CDR1 is MGHDK and CDR2 SYGVNS. CDR3 residues: CASSERAGRHGYTF. As DNA, the CDR3 is TGTGCCAGCAGTGAACGGGCAGGGAGGCATGGCTACACCTTC.

The chain is built from TRBV20-1 and TRBJ1-5; 8 nucleotides line up with TRBD1. The length of the CDR3 is 15 residues. Germline V gives CDR1 DFQATT, CDR2 SNEGSKA (reference sequence). V dropped 1 base and J dropped 6; count of bases not matched to a gene: 8. CDR3 amino acids: CSARGRQGLVQPQHF. CDR3 DNA sequence: TGCAGTGCTAGAGGCAGACAGGGGCTGGTTCAGCCCCAGCATTTT.

The rearrangement links TRBV20-1 to TRBJ1-2, with a tentative D call TRBD1 (5 bases). This CDR3 region has 12 residues. Looked up from germline, CDR1 is DFQATT and CDR2 is SNEGSKA (reference sequence). This chain's CDR3 is CRAGGLAGGYTF. The CDR3 DNA reads TGCAGGGCTGGGGGACTAGCGGGGGGCTACACCTTC.

The chain joins TRBV20-1 to TRBJ2-3; D remains unclear. Germline V gene data show CDR1 as DFQATT and CDR2 as SNEGSKA (reference sequence). Trimming removed 1 base at V and 4 bases at J, with 9 bases between. The CDR3 is made up of 13 amino acids. The CDR3, as DNA: TGCAGTGCTAGAGGGTCGTTTGCAGATACGCAGTATTTT. Amino acid sequence: CSARGSFADTQYF.

This clonotype was recorded a few times. V and J are TRBV5-1 and TRBJ2-1; D possibly corresponds to TRBD1 (6 bases). CDR1 SGHRS and CDR2 YFSETQ come from the germline V gene. Between the trimmed V and J ends, which lost 3 bases and 7 bases, there was a span of 20 bases. This CDR3 comprises 16 residues. The CDR3 here is CASSSSRTAARNEQFF. The DNA of the CDR3 is TGCGCCAGCAGCTCGAGCAGGACAGCAGCAAGGAATGAGCAGTTCTTC.

V is TRBV4-3 and J is TRBJ2-4, with D unresolved. Trimming took 0 bases from V and 13 from J, leaving 19 bases between them. Germline V gene sequence: CDR1 LGHNA, CDR2 YSLEER. The CDR3 runs to 15 residues. The CDR3: CASSQDWRPAWKQYF. The CDR3 DNA follows: TGCGCCAGCAGCCAAGATTGGCGCCCAGCATGGAAGCAGTACTTC.